The 2 T cell receptor beta chains reported below all come from one sample, sequenced in a study of blood T cell repertoires in COVID-19. The data were produced by immunoSEQ multiplex PCR, yet TCRdb's version contains in-frame clones alone and is incomplete. The sample lists roughly 69,000 clones; 88% were seen once. The specimen was peripheral blood. The receptors here all came from a human donor in a cohort sampled during active COVID-19.

This clone was picked up a small number of times. The chain couples TRBV7-9 to TRBJ1-3, with 9 bases lining up with TRBD1. The CDR3 is 15 amino acids. J lost 0 bases, V lost 5 bases, and 2 bases had no gene match. The germline V gene encodes CDR1 SEHNR and CDR2 FQNEAQ (reference sequence). The CDR3 coding sequence is TGTGCCAGCAGCCAGGACAGGGGCTCTGGAAACACCATATATTTT. Protein: CASSQDRGSGNTIYF.

CDR3 DNA: TGTGCCAGCAGCCCGGGTGAGCGGTTTAGCTCCTACAATGAGCAGTTCTTC. Amino acid sequence: CASSPGERFSSYNEQFF. V and J are TRBV14 and TRBJ2-1; D may be TRBD2 (5 bases). The CDR3 covers 17 residues. From germline, CDR1 is SGHDN and CDR2 FVKESK. V gave up 4 bases and J gave up 0 bases, with 16 bases separating them.